The 2 T cell receptor beta chains given below trace back to one sample, sequenced in a study of blood T cell repertoires in COVID-19. Sequencing was performed with immunoSEQ multiplex PCR; in TCRdb, only in-frame clones are kept and a portion is missing. The sample has nearly 95,000 clones; under 80% are singletons. Source material: peripheral blood. The receptors come from a man in his 70s with COVID-19, enrolled during active disease.

V and J are TRBV2 and TRBJ2-5; D not certain. Germline-derived CDR1 and CDR2 are SNHLY and FYNNEI. This CDR3 has 11 amino acids. V was cut by 6 bases and J by 5 bases, with 7 bases left in between. The CDR3 region has the DNA TGTGCCAGCAGCTTGAGGGAGACCCAGTACTTC. Translated: CASSLRETQYF.

A single count supports this clone. The chain carries TRBV9 and TRBJ2-3, with TRBD2 matching 12 bases. This CDR3 is built from 16 residues. After removal of 4 bases from V and 3 bases from J, the junction contained 6 bases not matched to a gene. Germline CDR1 SGDLS, CDR2 YYNGEE. The CDR3 reads CASSPRTSGTTDTQYF. The CDR3 bases are TGTGCCAGCAGCCCTCGGACTAGCGGGACGACAGATACGCAGTATTTT. The entire variable domain, with the rest obtained from reference TRBV9 and TRBJ2-3, is as follows: DSGVTQTPKHLITATGQRVTLRCSPRSGDLSVYWYQQSLDQGLQFLIQYYNGEERAKGNILERFSAQQFPDLHSELNLSSLELGDSALYFCASSPRTSGTTDTQYFGPGTRLTVL.